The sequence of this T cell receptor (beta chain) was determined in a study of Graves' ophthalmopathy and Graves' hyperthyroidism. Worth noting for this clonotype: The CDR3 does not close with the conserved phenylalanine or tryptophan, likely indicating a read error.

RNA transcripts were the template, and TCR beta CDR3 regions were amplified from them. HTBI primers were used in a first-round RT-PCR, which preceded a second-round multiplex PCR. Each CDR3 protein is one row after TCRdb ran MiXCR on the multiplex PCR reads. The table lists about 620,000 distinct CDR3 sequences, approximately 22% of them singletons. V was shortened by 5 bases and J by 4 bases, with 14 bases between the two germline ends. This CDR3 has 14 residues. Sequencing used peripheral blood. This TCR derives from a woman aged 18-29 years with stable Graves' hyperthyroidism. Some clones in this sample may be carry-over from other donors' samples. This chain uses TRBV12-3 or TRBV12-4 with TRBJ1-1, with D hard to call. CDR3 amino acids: CASSPESVSTEAFL. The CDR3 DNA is TGTGCCAGCAGTCCCGAGTCCGTATCCACTGAAGCTTTCCTT.